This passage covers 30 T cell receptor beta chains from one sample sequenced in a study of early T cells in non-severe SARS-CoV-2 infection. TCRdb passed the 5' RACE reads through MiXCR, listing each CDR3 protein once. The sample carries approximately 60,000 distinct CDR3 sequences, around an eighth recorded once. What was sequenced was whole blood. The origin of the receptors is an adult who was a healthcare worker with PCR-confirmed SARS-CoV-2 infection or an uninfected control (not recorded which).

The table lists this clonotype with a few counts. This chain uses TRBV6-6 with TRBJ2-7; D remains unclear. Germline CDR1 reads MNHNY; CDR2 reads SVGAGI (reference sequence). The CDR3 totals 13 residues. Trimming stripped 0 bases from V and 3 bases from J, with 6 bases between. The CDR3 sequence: CASSYSLGYEQYF. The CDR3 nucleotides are TGTGCCAGCAGTTACTCGCTGGGCTACGAGCAGTACTTC.

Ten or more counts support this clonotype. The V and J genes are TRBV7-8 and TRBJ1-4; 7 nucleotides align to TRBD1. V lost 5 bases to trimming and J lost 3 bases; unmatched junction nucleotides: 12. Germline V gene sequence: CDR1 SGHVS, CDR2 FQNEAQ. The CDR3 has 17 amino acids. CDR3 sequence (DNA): TGTGCCAGCAGCCCCGTAGGGGGCGCGGAGGCTAATGAAAAACTGTTTTTT. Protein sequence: CASSPVGGAEANEKLFF.

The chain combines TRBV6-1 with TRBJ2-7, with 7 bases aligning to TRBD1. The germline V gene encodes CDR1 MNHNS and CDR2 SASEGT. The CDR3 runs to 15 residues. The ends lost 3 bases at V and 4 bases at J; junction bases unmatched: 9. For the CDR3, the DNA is TGTGCCAGCAGTGAGCGACAGGGCCTGGGATACGAGCAGTACTTC. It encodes CASSERQGLGYEQYF.

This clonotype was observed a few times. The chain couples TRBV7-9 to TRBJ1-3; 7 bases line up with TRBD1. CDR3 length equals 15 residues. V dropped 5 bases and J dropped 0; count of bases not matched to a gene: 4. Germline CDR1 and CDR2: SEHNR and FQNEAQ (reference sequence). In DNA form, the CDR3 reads TGTGCCAGCAGCCTGACAGGGATCTCTGGAAACACCATATATTTT. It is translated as CASSLTGISGNTIYF.

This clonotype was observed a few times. CDR3 DNA: TGTGCCAGTAGTATAGACCGGACAGGCGTCAATCAGCCCCAGCATTTT. It is translated as CASSIDRTGVNQPQHF. The J gene is TRBJ1-5, the V gene TRBV19; 7 nucleotides align to TRBD1. V was clipped by 0 bases and J by 3 bases; unmatched bases: 5. This CDR3 region has 16 residues. Looked up from germline, CDR1 is LNHDA and CDR2 is SQIVND (reference sequence).

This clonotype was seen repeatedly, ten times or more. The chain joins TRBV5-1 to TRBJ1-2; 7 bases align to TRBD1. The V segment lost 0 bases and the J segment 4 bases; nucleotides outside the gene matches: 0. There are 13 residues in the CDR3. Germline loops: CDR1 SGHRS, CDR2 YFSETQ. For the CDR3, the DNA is TGCGCCAGCAGCTTGGGGGACAGCTATGGCTACACCTTC. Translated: CASSLGDSYGYTF.

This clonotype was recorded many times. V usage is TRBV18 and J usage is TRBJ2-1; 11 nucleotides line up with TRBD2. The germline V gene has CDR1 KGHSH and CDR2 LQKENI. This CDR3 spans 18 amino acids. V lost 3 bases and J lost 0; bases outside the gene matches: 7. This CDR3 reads CASSPLRSGGASYNEQFF. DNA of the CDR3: TGTGCCAGCTCACCTCTCCGTAGCGGGGGGGCCTCCTACAATGAGCAGTTCTTC.

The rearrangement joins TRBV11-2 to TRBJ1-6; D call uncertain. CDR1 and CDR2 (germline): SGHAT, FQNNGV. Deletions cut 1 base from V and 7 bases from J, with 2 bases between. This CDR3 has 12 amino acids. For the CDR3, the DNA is TGTGCCAGCAGCTTAGTCAATTCACCCCTCCACTTT. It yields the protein CASSLVNSPLHF.

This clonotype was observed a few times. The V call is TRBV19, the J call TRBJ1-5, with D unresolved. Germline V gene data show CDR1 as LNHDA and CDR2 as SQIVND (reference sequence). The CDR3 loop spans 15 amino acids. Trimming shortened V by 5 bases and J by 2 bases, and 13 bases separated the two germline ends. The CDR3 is CASSVYLVGNQPQHF. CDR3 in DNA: TGTGCCAGTAGTGTGTACCTCGTCGGCAATCAGCCCCAGCATTTT. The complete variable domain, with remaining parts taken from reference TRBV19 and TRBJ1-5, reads DGGITQSPKYLFRKEGQNVTLSCEQNLNHDAMYWYRQDPGQGLRLIYYSQIVNDFQKGDIAEGYSVSREKKESFPLTVTSAQKNPTAFYLCASSVYLVGNQPQHFGDGTRLSIL.

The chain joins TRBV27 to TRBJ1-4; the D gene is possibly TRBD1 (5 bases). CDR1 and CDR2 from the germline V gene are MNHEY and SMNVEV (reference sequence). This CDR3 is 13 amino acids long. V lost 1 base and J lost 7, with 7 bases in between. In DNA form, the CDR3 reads TGTGCCAGCAGTTTATTGGGGCGTGAAAAACTGTTTTTT. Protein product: CASSLLGREKLFF.

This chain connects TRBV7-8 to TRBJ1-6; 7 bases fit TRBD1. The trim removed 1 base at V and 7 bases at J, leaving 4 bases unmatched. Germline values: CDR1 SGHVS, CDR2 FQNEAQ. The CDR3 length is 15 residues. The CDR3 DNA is TGTGCCAGCAGCTTAGGGGGACAGTGGAATTCACCCCTCCACTTT. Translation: CASSLGGQWNSPLHF.

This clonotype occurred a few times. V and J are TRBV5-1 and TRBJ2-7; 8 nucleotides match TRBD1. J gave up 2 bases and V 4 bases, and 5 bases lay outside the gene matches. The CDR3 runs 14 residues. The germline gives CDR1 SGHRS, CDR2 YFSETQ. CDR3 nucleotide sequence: TGCGCCAGCAGCGGGGGACAGGAGCCCTACGAGCAGTACTTC. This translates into CASSGGQEPYEQYF.

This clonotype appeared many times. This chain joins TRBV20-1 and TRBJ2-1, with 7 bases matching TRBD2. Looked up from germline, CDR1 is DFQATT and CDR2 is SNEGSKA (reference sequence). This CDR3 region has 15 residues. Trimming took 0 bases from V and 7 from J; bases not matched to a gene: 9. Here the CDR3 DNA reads TGCAGTGCTAGAGATTTTCACGGGGGGTCAAATGAGCAGTTCTTC. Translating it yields CSARDFHGGSNEQFF.

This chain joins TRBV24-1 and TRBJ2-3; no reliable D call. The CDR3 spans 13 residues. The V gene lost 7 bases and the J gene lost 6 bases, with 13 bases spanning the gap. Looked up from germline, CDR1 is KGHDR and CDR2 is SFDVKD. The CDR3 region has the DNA TGTGCCACCAGAGATGGGAAGACGGATACGCAGTATTTT. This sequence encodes CATRDGKTDTQYF.

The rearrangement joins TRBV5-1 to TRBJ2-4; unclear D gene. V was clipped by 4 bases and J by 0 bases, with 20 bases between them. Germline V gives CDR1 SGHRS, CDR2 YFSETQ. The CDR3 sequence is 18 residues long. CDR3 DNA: TGCGCCAGCAGCACGGGCCTCGCCAGCCGATTAGCCAAAAACATTCAGTACTTC. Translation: CASSTGLASRLAKNIQYF.

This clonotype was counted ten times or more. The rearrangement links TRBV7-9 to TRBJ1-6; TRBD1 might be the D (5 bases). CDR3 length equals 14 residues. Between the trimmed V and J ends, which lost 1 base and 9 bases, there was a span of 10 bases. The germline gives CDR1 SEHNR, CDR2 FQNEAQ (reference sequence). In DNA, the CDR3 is TGTGCCAGCAGCTTAGGACAGACAAGTTCACCCCTCCACTTT. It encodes CASSLGQTSSPLHF.

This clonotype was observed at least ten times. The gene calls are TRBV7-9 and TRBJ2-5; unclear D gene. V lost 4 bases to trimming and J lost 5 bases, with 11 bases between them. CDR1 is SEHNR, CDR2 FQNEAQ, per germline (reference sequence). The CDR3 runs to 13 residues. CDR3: CASSSPTEETQYF. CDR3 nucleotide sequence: TGTGCCAGCAGCTCCCCTACGGAGGAGACCCAGTACTTC.

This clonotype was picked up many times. CDR3 protein: CASSPQQGAHGYTF. The DNA of the CDR3 is TGTGCCAGCAGCCCCCAACAGGGGGCGCATGGCTACACCTTC. The J gene is TRBJ1-2, the V gene TRBV7-2, with 9 bases that match TRBD1. Losses at the gene ends were 5 bases for V and 6 bases for J; bases not matched to a gene: 7. The CDR3 contains 14 residues. Looked up from germline, CDR1 is SGHTA and CDR2 is FQGNSA.

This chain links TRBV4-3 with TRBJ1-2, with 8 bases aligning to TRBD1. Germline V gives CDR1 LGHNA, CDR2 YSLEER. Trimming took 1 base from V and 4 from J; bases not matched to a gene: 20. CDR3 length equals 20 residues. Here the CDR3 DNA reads TGCGCCAGCAGCCAAGCCCGCCCAGCGACAGGGGCTATCGGTGCCTATGGCTACACCTTC. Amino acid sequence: CASSQARPATGAIGAYGYTF.

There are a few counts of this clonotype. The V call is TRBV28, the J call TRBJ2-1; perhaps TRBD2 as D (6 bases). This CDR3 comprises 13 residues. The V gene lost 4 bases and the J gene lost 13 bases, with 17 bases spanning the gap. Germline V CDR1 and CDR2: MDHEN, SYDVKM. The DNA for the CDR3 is TGTGCCAGCAGTTCCCCCCGGGAGCAGAGCCAGTTCTTC. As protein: CASSSPREQSQFF. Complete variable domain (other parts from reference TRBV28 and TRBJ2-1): DVKVTQSSRYLVKRTGEKVFLECVQDMDHENMFWYRQDPGLGLRLIYFSYDVKMKEKGDIPEGYSVSREKKERFSLILESASTNQTSMYLCASSSPREQSQFFGPGTRLTVL.

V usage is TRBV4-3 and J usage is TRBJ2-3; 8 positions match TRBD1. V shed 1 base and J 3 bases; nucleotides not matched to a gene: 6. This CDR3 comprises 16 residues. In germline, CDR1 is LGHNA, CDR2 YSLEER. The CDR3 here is CASSQGWQGATDTQYF. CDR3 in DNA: TGCGCCAGCAGCCAAGGGTGGCAGGGGGCTACAGATACGCAGTATTTT.

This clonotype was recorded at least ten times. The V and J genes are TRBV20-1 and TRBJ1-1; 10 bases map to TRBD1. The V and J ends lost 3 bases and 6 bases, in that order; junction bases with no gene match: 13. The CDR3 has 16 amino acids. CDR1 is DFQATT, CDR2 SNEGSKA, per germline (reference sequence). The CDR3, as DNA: TGCAGTGCTAGTTCGGTGACAGGGGGCGTTAACGCTGAAGCTTTCTTT. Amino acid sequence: CSASSVTGGVNAEAFF.

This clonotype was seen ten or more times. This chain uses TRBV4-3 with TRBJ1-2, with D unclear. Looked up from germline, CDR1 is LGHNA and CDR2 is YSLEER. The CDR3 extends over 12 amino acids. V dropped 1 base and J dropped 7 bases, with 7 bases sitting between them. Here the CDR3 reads CASSQGPFGYTF. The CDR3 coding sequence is TGCGCCAGCAGCCAAGGACCTTTTGGCTACACCTTC.

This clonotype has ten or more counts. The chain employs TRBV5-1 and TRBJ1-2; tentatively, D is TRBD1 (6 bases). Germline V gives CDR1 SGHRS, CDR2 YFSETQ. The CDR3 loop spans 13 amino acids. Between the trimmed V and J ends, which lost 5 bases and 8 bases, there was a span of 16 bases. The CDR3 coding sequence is TGCGCCAGCAGATCAGGGGCCCTGAGCGGCTACACCTTC. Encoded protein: CASRSGALSGYTF.

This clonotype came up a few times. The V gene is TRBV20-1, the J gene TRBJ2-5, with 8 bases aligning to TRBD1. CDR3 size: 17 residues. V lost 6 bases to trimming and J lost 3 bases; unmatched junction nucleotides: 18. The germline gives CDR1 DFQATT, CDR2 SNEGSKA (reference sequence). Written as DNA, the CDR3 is TGCAGTGCCTCACTTGACCCCAGGACAGGGTCAGAAGAGACCCAGTACTTC. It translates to CSASLDPRTGSEETQYF.

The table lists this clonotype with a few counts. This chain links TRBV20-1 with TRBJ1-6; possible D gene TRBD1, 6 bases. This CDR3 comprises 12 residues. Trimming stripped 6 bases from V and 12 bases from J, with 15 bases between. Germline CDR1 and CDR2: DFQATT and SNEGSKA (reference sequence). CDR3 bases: TGCAGTGCCCTGGACAGAGATGAACCCCTCCACTTT. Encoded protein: CSALDRDEPLHF.

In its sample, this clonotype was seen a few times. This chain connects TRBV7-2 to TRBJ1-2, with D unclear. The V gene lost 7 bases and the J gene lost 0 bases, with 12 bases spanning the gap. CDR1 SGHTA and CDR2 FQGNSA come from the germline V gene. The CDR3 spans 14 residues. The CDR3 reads CASTYSPANYGYTF. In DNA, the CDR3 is TGTGCCAGCACGTACAGCCCAGCTAACTATGGCTACACCTTC.

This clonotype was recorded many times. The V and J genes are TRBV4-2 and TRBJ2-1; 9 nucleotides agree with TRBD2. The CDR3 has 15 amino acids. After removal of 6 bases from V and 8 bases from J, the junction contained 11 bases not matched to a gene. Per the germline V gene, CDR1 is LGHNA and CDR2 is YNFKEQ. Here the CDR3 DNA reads TGTGCCAGCAGAAAAGCCCTAGCGGGGAGGGATGAGCAGTTCTTC. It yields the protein CASRKALAGRDEQFF.

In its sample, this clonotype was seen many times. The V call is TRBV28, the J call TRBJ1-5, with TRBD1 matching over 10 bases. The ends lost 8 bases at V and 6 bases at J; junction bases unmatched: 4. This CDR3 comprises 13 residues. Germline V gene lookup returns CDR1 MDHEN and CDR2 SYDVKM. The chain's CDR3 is CASSTGGIQPQHF. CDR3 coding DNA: TGTGCCAGCTCGACAGGGGGCATTCAGCCCCAGCATTTT.

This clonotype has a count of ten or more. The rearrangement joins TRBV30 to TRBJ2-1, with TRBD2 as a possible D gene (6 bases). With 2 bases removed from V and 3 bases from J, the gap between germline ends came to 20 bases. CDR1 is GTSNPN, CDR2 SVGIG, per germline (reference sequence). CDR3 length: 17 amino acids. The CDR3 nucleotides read TGTGCCTGGAGTAAAACCTTTGACCAAGCGGGCTACAATGAGCAGTTCTTC. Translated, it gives CAWSKTFDQAGYNEQFF.